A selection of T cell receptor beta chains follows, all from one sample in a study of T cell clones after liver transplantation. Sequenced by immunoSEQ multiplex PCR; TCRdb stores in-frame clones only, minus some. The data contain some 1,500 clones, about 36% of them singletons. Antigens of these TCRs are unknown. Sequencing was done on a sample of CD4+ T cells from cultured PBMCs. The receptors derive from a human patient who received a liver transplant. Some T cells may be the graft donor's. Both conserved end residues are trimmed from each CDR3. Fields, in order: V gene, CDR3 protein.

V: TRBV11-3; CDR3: ASSLNRVTDTQY
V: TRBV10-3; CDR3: ASSQGNYGYT
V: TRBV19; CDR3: ASSTHAQNDRGLPDTQY
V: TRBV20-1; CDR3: SASQSIEAF
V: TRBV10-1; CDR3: AIDQGPANTGELF
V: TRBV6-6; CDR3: ASSLTTVRDYGYT
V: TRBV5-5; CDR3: ASRLTGDTQY
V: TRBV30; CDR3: AFQRDVDNEKLF
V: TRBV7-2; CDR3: ASSLWVASNTGELF
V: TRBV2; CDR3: ASIGTGNTEAF
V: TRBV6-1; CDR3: ASRGTGADTEAF
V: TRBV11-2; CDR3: ASSSGLAVNNEQF
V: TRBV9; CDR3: ASSVGWSGLNEQF
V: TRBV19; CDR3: ASSIDVGLASWGLDTQY
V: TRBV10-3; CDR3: AISGLRQTEAF
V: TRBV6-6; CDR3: ASSYRGLNYEQY
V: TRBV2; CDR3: ASGQSTDTQY
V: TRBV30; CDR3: AWSPRAREQY
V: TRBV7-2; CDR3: ASRGPERGEGTDTQY
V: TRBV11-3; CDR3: ASSLDRGRNQPQH
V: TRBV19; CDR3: ASSITANTEAF
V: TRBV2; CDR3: ASSGGLADTQY
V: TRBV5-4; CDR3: ASSLGVRGGTGELF
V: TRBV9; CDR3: ASSESEGGGYT
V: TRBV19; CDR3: ASGTSGGANEQF
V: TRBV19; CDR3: ASIKDTAGNQPQH
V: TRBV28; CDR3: ASSLRLAGGEETQY
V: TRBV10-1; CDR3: ASSWDRGTDTQY
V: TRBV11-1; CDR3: ASSLMQGHEQY
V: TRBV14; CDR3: ASSELQGAGEQY
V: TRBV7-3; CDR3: ASSLERSSGGIDTQY